This T cell receptor beta chain was observed in a study of T cell responses to AZD1222 COVID-19 vaccine. Germline V gives CDR1 SGDLS, CDR2 YYNGEE. This CDR3 has 15 amino acids. Between the trimmed V and J ends, which lost 1 base and 0 bases, there was a span of 11 bases. Notes on the study in general: Two doses of AZD1222 preceded a rise in Spike-specific TCR breadth and depth. The peak T cell response came first, and repertoires were sampled only after it. Donors were mostly white British, more females; clonal diversity possibly underestimated. The span of vaccine-associated CD4 TCRs extended across spike, with dominance at 160-218 and 743-854.

Here immunoSEQ multiplex PCR was the method, and the copy in TCRdb shows in-frame clones only, minus some. Here the sample spans more than 85,000 clones, approximately 86% being singletons. Points on this clone: Antigen unknown.

The sequencing here drew on peripheral blood, taken on day 0 of MenACWY control vaccination. The clonotype was recovered from an adult in good health. The rearrangement uses TRBV9 and TRBJ2-7; D uncertain. The CDR3 nucleotides read TGTGCCAGCAGCGTACTGCCCATTTCCTCCTACGAGCAGTACTTC. Amino acids: CASSVLPISSYEQYF.